The present T cell receptor (beta chain) was sequenced within a study of Tregs in tolerant kidney transplant recipients. A note on this clone: Its specificity is unknown.

Study-level findings and limits: The small number of patients limits these findings pending further validation. For some patients, primers changed over time, blocking nucleotide-level comparison.

Clones were read by immunoSEQ multiplex PCR, and TCRdb kept only the in-frame ones, dropping some. The sample carries tens of thousands of clones, under 98% recorded once. The CDR3 is 14 amino acids. Trimming pared 5 bases from V and 3 bases from J, leaving 10 bases between. The V gene's germline CDR1 is SGHTA and CDR2 FQGTGA. The source was Tregs from blood, collected before the transplant. The gene calls are TRBV7-3 and TRBJ2-2; D may be TRBD1 (6 bases). The receptor's source is a human donor who received a combined kidney and bone marrow transplant. Written as DNA, the CDR3 is TGTGCCAGCAGCCCCACAGGGTACACCGGGGAGCTGTTTTTT. Protein product: CASSPTGYTGELFF.